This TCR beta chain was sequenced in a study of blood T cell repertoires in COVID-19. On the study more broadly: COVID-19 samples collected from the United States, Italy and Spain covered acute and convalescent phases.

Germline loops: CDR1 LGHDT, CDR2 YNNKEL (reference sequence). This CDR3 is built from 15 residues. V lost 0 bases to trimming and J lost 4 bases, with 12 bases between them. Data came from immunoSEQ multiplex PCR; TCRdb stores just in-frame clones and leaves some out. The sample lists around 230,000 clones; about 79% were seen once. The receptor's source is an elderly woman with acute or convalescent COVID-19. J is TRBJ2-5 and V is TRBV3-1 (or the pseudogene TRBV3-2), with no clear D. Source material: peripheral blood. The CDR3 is CASSQEGGVAETQYF. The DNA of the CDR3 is TGTGCCAGCAGCCAAGAAGGTGGAGTAGCAGAGACCCAGTACTTC.